The rows below give T cell receptor beta chains drawn from one sample of a study of T cells after yellow fever vaccination. One entry per CDR3 protein results from TCRdb running MiXCR on the 5' RACE reads. The sample yields about 85,000 distinct CDR3 sequences, 10% to 15% seen once. The source material was CD8+ T cells not binding an NS4B(214-222) dextramer, sorted from PBMCs, sampled less than 25 days after the first yellow fever vaccination. The receptors were sampled from a young man who received the YFV17D yellow fever vaccine. Both conserved end residues are trimmed from each CDR3. The order of the fields is V gene, J gene, CDR3 length, CDR3 protein.

v_gene: TRBV6-2/TRBV6-3; j_gene: TRBJ2-1; len: 15; CDR3aa: ASSSPLTGGAYNEQF
v_gene: TRBV5-1; j_gene: TRBJ2-1; len: 11; CDR3aa: ASTQGGSNEQF
v_gene: TRBV12-3/TRBV12-4; j_gene: TRBJ2-3; len: 16; CDR3aa: ASSPGTSGGTKADTQY
v_gene: TRBV29-1; j_gene: TRBJ2-1; len: 11; CDR3aa: SMRDREFGEQF
v_gene: TRBV6-4; j_gene: TRBJ1-2; len: 14; CDR3aa: ASSDSPGQGAESYT
v_gene: TRBV24-1; j_gene: TRBJ2-2; len: 14; CDR3aa: ATSDPTGYDTGELF
v_gene: TRBV4-1; j_gene: TRBJ1-6; len: 11; CDR3aa: ASSQDRNSPLH
v_gene: TRBV2; j_gene: TRBJ1-5; len: 13; CDR3aa: ASSEARVRNQPQH
v_gene: TRBV13; j_gene: TRBJ2-1; len: 11; CDR3aa: ASSLEGVNEQF
v_gene: TRBV20-1; j_gene: TRBJ2-3; len: 13; CDR3aa: SAAPGLAISDTQY
v_gene: TRBV6-2/TRBV6-3; j_gene: TRBJ2-7; len: 10; CDR3aa: ASRTLSYEQY
v_gene: TRBV4-2; j_gene: TRBJ2-1; len: 15; CDR3aa: ASSQDTLAVPYNEQF
v_gene: TRBV4-1; j_gene: TRBJ1-4; len: 13; CDR3aa: ASSQVMGYGEKLF
v_gene: TRBV7-2; j_gene: TRBJ2-1; len: 15; CDR3aa: ASSSPRWHRDYNEQF
v_gene: TRBV9; j_gene: TRBJ1-6; len: 12; CDR3aa: ASSVGSGVQPLH
v_gene: TRBV21-1; j_gene: TRBJ1-1; len: 13; CDR3aa: ASSKALAGRTEAF
v_gene: TRBV15; j_gene: TRBJ2-1; len: 11; CDR3aa: ATRQSIDNEQF
v_gene: TRBV24-1; j_gene: TRBJ2-1; len: 13; CDR3aa: ATSDFGQGMGEQF
v_gene: TRBV5-6; j_gene: TRBJ2-4; len: 11; CDR3aa: ASSVVREEIQY
v_gene: TRBV29-1; j_gene: TRBJ1-2; len: 10; CDR3aa: SVEWGARGCT
v_gene: TRBV7-9; j_gene: TRBJ1-2; len: 12; CDR3aa: ASSLVGTDYGYT
v_gene: TRBV12-3/TRBV12-4; j_gene: TRBJ2-5; len: 14; CDR3aa: ASSLASGGHQETQY
v_gene: TRBV29-1; j_gene: TRBJ2-3; len: 11; CDR3aa: SITEVRADTQY
v_gene: TRBV10-3; j_gene: TRBJ2-1; len: 13; CDR3aa: AISESGVSYNEQF
v_gene: TRBV7-9; j_gene: TRBJ1-1; len: 13; CDR3aa: ASSPVGGGWTEAF
v_gene: TRBV11-2; j_gene: TRBJ2-1; len: 10; CDR3aa: ASSLGGQERF
v_gene: TRBV7-8; j_gene: TRBJ2-3; len: 12; CDR3aa: ASSLNRGGDTQY
v_gene: TRBV4-1; j_gene: TRBJ1-6; len: 13; CDR3aa: ASSQGFSYNSPLH
v_gene: TRBV28; j_gene: TRBJ2-7; len: 14; CDR3aa: ASRQTRDRLDYEQY
v_gene: TRBV6-1; j_gene: TRBJ2-5; len: 13; CDR3aa: ASSARDSIQETQY
v_gene: TRBV7-3; j_gene: TRBJ1-2; len: 11; CDR3aa: ASSPGVPGGYT
v_gene: TRBV20-1; j_gene: TRBJ2-7; len: 11; CDR3aa: STYRDLTYEQY
v_gene: TRBV4-2; j_gene: TRBJ1-1; len: 10; CDR3aa: ASSQSTGEAF
v_gene: TRBV4-1; j_gene: TRBJ2-5; len: 13; CDR3aa: ASARGVGDQETQY
v_gene: TRBV6-1; j_gene: TRBJ2-1; len: 12; CDR3aa: ASRLRSAYNEQF
v_gene: TRBV24-1; j_gene: TRBJ2-1; len: 12; CDR3aa: ATSTGFFDNEQF
v_gene: TRBV13; j_gene: TRBJ2-3; len: 13; CDR3aa: ASSGGSGVTDTQY
v_gene: TRBV29-1; j_gene: TRBJ2-1; len: 12; CDR3aa: SVVPRGWGNEQF
v_gene: TRBV6-4; j_gene: TRBJ2-1; len: 13; CDR3aa: ASSADRVSYNEQF
v_gene: TRBV6-5; j_gene: TRBJ1-2; len: 12; CDR3aa: ASSSGVWNYGYT
v_gene: TRBV10-1; j_gene: TRBJ1-2; len: 16; CDR3aa: ASSFQGQGAPGDYGYT
v_gene: TRBV28; j_gene: TRBJ1-2; len: 13; CDR3aa: ASSFVDRGLGGYT
v_gene: TRBV7-9; j_gene: TRBJ2-1; len: 12; CDR3aa: ASEKRGAGNEQF
v_gene: TRBV4-1; j_gene: TRBJ2-1; len: 13; CDR3aa: ASSHSLGGAKEQF
v_gene: TRBV10-3; j_gene: TRBJ2-2; len: 13; CDR3aa: AISPGGVNTGELF
v_gene: TRBV7-9; j_gene: TRBJ1-1; len: 13; CDR3aa: ASRPRQGINTEAF
v_gene: TRBV3-1; j_gene: TRBJ1-1; len: 13; CDR3aa: ASSHRTAMNTEAF
v_gene: TRBV5-1; j_gene: TRBJ2-1; len: 12; CDR3aa: ASSARTGIGEQF